This T cell receptor beta chain was sequenced in a study of T-cell memory formation after mild COVID-19. Broader study findings: The study found balanced CD4/CD8 in clones contracting day 15 to 85 and a CD4+ lean in later expanders. The study detected some responding clones in pre-infection memory, suggesting cross-reactive memory joined.

TCR alpha and TCR beta cDNA libraries carrying sample barcodes and UMIs were produced by 5'RACE using constant-segment primers. TCRdb re-called the 5' RACE reads through MiXCR, storing one row per CDR3 protein. The sample shows more than 120,000 distinct CDR3 sequences, under 7% of them seen only once. This clonotype was picked up many times. Antigen: not known. CDR1 and CDR2 (germline): SGHRS, YFSETQ. V shed 2 bases and J shed 4 bases, with 12 bases lying between them. The CDR3 has 15 amino acids. This sequence originates from an adult woman who had mild COVID-19 (a few samples of this study predate the infection). Cell type and time point are not known. The rearrangement uses TRBV5-1 and TRBJ2-2, with TRBD1 as a possible D gene (6 bases). Sequencing was performed on PBMCs or a T cell subset sorted from them (not recorded which). Written as DNA, the CDR3 is TGCGCCAGCAGCTTCTTAGGACAGAGCACCGGGGAGCTGTTTTTT. Its protein is CASSFLGQSTGELFF.